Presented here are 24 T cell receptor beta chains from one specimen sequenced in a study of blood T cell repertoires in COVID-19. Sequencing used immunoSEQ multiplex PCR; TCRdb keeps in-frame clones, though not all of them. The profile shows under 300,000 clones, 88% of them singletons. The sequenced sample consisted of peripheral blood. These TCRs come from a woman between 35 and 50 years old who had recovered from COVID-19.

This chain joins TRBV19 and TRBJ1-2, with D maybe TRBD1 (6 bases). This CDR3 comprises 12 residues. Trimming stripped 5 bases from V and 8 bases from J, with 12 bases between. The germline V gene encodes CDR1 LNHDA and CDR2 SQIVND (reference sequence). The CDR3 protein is CASSVGQWGYTF. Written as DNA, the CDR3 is TGTGCCAGTAGTGTCGGACAGTGGGGCTACACCTTC.

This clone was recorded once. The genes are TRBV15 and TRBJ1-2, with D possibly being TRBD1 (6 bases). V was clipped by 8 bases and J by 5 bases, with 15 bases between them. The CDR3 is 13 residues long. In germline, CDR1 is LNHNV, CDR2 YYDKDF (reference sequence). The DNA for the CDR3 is TGTGCCACCTCGGACAGTAGCCTTTATGGCTACACCTTC. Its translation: CATSDSSLYGYTF. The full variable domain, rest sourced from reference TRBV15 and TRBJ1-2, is DAMVIQNPRYQVTQFGKPVTLSCSQTLNHNVMYWYQQKSSQAPKLLFHYYDKDFNNEADTPDNFQSRRPNTSFCFLDIRSPGLGDTAMYLCATSDSSLYGYTFGSGTRLTVV.

The DNA for the CDR3 is TGTGCCAGCAGTAGACAGGAAAAACTGTTTTTT. It specifies CASSRQEKLFF. The chain combines TRBV6-6 with TRBJ1-4; weak D call: TRBD1 (5 bases). Germline CDR1 MNHNY, CDR2 SVGAGI (reference sequence). V lost 5 bases, J lost 8 bases, and 6 bases lay in between. The CDR3 is made up of 11 amino acids.

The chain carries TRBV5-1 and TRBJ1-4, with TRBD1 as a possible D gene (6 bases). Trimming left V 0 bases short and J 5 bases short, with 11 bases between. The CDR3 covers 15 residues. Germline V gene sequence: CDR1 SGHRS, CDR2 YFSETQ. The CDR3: CASSLGLTGNEKLFF. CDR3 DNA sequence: TGCGCCAGCAGCTTGGGATTGACAGGAAATGAAAAACTGTTTTTT. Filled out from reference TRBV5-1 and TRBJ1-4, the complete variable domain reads KAGVTQTPRYLIKTRGQQVTLSCSPISGHRSVSWYQQTPGQGLQFLFEYFSETQRNKGNFPGRFSGRQFSNSRSEMNVSTLELGDSALYLCASSLGLTGNEKLFFGSGTQLSVL.

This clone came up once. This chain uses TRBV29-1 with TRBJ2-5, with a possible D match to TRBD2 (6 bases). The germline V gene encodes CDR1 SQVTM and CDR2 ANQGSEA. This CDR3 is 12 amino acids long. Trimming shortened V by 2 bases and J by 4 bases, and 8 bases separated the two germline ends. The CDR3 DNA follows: TGCAGCGTTGAACAAGCGGGAGAGACCCAGTACTTC. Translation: CSVEQAGETQYF.

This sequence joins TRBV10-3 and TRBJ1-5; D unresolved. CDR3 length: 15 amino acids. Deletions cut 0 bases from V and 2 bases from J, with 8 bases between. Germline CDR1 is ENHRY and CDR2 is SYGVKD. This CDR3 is CAISESQLGNQPQHF. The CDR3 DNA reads TGTGCCATCAGTGAGTCGCAACTTGGCAATCAGCCCCAGCATTTT.

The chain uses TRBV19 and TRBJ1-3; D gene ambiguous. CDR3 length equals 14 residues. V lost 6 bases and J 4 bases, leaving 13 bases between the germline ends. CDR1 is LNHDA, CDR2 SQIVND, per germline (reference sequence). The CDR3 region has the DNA TGTGCCAGTAGCCCGCGGGTGGCAGGAAACACCATATATTTT. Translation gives CASSPRVAGNTIYF. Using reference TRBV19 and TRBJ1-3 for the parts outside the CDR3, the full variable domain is DGGITQSPKYLFRKEGQNVTLSCEQNLNHDAMYWYRQDPGQGLRLIYYSQIVNDFQKGDIAEGYSVSREKKESFPLTVTSAQKNPTAFYLCASSPRVAGNTIYFGEGSWLTVV.

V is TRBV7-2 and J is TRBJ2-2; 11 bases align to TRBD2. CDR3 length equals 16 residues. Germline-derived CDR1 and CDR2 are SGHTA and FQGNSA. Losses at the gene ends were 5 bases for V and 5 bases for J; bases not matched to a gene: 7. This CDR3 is CASSPRTSGHTGELFF. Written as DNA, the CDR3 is TGTGCCAGCAGCCCCCGGACTAGCGGGCATACCGGGGAGCTGTTTTTT.

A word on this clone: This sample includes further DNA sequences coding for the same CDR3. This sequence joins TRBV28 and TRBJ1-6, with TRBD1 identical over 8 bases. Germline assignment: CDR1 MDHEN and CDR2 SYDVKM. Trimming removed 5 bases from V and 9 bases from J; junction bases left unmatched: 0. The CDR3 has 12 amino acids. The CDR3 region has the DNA TGTGCCAGCAGTACAGGGGGTTCACCCCTCCACTTT. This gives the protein CASSTGGSPLHF. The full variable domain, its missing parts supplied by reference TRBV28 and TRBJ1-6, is DVKVTQSSRYLVKRTGEKVFLECVQDMDHENMFWYRQDPGLGLRLIYFSYDVKMKEKGDIPEGYSVSREKKERFSLILESASTNQTSMYLCASSTGGSPLHFGNGTRLTVT.

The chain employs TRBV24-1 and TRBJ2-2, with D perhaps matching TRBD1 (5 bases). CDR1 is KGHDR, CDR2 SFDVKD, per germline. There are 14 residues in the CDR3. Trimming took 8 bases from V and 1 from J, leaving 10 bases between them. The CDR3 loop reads CATKGQENTGELFF. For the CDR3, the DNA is TGTGCCACCAAGGGGCAGGAGAACACCGGGGAGCTGTTTTTT.

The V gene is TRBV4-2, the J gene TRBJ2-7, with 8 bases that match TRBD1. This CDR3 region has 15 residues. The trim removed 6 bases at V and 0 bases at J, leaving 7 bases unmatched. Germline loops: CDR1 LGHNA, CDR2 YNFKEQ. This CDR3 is CASRQAGQGSYEQYF. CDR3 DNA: TGTGCCAGCAGGCAGGCTGGACAGGGCTCCTACGAGCAGTACTTC.

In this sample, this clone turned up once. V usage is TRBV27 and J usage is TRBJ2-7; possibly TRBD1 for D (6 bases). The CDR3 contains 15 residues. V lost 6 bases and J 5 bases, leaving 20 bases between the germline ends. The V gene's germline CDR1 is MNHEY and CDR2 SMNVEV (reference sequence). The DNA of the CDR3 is TGTGCCAGCAGCCGGATTGCGGCAGGGGAAGACGAGCAGTACTTC. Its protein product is CASSRIAAGEDEQYF.

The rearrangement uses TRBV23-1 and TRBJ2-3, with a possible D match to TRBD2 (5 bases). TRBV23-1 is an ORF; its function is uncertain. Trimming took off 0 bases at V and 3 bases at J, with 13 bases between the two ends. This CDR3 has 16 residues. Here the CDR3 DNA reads TGCGCCAGCAGTCAATCTATGGGAGTCGTGACAGATACGCAGTATTTT. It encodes CASSQSMGVVTDTQYF.

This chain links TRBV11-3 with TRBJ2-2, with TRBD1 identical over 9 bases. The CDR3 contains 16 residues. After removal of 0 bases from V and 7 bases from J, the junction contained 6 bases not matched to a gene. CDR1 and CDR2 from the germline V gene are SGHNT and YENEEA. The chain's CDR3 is CASSLDGQGIGGELFF. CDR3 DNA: TGTGCCAGCAGCTTAGATGGACAGGGGATTGGCGGGGAGCTGTTTTTT.

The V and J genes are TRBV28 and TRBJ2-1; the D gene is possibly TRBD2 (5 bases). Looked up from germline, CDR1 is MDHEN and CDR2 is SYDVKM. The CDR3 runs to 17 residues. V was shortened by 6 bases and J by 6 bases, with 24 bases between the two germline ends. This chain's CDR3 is CASRSPFDPVAGNEQFF. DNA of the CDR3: TGTGCCAGCAGAAGCCCATTCGATCCCGTGGCGGGCAATGAGCAGTTCTTC.

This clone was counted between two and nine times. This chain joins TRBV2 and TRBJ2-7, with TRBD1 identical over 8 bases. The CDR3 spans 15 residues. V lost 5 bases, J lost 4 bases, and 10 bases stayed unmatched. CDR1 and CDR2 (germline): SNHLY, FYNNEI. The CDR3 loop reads CASSSRTGPGYEQYF. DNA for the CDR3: TGTGCCAGCAGTTCCCGGACAGGGCCAGGATACGAGCAGTACTTC.

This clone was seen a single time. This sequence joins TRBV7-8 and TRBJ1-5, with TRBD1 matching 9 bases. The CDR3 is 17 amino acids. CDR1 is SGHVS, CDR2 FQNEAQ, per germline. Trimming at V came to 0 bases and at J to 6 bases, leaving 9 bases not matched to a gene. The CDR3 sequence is CASSLAGQGSVTQPQHF. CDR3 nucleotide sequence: TGTGCCAGCAGCTTAGCGGGACAGGGATCCGTGACTCAGCCCCAGCATTTT.

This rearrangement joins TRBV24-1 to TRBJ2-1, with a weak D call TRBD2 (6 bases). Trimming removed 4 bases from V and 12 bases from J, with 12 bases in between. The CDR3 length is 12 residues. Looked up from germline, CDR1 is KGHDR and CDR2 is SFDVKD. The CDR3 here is CATSDVGSWQFF. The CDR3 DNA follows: TGTGCCACCAGTGACGTCGGGAGTTGGCAGTTCTTC.

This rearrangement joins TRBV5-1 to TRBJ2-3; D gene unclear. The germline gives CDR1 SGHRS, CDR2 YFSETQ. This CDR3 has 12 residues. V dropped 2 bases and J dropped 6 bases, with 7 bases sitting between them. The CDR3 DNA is TGCGCCAGCAGCTTTACCGGGGATACGCAGTATTTT. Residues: CASSFTGDTQYF. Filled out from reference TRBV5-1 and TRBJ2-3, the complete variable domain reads KAGVTQTPRYLIKTRGQQVTLSCSPISGHRSVSWYQQTPGQGLQFLFEYFSETQRNKGNFPGRFSGRQFSNSRSEMNVSTLELGDSALYLCASSFTGDTQYFGPGTRLTVL.

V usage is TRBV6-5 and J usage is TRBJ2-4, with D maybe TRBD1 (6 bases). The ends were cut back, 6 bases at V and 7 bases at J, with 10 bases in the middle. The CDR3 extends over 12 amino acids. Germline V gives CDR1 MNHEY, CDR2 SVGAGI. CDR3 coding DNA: TGTGCCAGCAGAGTCGGACAGAACATTCAGTACTTC. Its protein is CASRVGQNIQYF.

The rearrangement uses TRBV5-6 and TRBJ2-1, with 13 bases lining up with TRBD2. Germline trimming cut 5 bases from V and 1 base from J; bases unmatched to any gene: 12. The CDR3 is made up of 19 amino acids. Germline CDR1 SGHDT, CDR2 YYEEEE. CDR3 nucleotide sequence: TGTGCCAGCAGTGAGCCGGGACTAGCGGGAAGAGGATCCTACAATGAGCAGTTCTTC. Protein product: CASSEPGLAGRGSYNEQFF.

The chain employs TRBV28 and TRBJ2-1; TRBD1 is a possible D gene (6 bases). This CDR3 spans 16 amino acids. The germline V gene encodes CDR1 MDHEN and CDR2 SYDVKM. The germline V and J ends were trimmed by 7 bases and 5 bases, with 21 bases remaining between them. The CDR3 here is CASKGPGQLRDNEQFF. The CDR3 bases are TGTGCCAGCAAGGGACCGGGACAATTACGGGACAATGAGCAGTTCTTC.

CDR3 residues: CASSEVGSSYNEQFF. The DNA of the CDR3 is TGCGCCAGCAGTGAGGTGGGGAGCTCCTACAATGAGCAGTTCTTC. This chain connects TRBV10-2 to TRBJ2-1; TRBD2 might be the D (5 bases). The ends were cut back, 2 bases at V and 0 bases at J, with 8 bases in the middle. The CDR3 totals 15 residues. Germline CDR1 is WSHSY and CDR2 is SAAADI.

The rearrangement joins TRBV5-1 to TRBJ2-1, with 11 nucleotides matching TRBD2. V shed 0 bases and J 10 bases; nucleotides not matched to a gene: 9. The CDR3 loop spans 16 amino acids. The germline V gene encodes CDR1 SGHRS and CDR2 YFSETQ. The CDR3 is CASSLGGTSGGSEQFF. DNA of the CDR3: TGCGCCAGCAGCTTGGGGGGGACTAGCGGTGGGTCGGAGCAGTTCTTC.